The 5 T cell receptor beta chains reported below all come from one sample, sequenced in a study of T-cell reconstitution after alpha-beta-depleted transplantation in children. Molecular barcoding with unique molecular identifiers was used for the TCRbeta library. TCRdb re-called the PCR reads with MiXCR, one entry per CDR3 protein. The data show approximately 340,000 distinct CDR3 sequences, around a tenth seen once. This specimen consisted of PBMCs from the stem cell graft donor, obtained from the stem cell graft. The receptors originated from a human donor who donated a stem cell graft to a child with acute lymphoblastic leukemia.

This chain uses TRBV7-9 with TRBJ2-1; the D gene is possibly TRBD2 (5 bases). The V gene's germline CDR1 is SEHNR and CDR2 FQNEAQ (reference sequence). Trimming took 5 bases from V and 4 from J, leaving 9 bases between them. The CDR3 totals 13 residues. The CDR3 nucleotides read TGTGCCAGCAGCCCTAGCCGGTACAATGAGCAGTTCTTC. It is translated as CASSPSRYNEQFF. The full variable domain, completed using reference TRBV7-9 and TRBJ2-1, is DTGVSQNPRHKITKRGQNVTFRCDPISEHNRLYWYRQTLGQGPEFLTYFQNEAQLEKSRLLSDRFSAERPKGSFSTLEIQRTEQGDSAMYLCASSPSRYNEQFFGPGTRLTVL.

There are a few counts of this clonotype. The V and J genes are TRBV5-4 and TRBJ2-1; maybe TRBD1 (6 bases). This CDR3 comprises 13 residues. V lost 0 bases to trimming and J lost 6 bases, with 7 bases between them. The germline CDR1 and CDR2 sequences are SGHNT and YYREEE (reference sequence). The CDR3 loop is CASSLGQANEQFF. CDR3 DNA sequence: TGTGCCAGCAGCTTGGGACAGGCCAATGAGCAGTTCTTC.

This clonotype was counted a few times. The rearrangement joins TRBV27 to TRBJ2-7; the match to TRBD2 covers 8 bases. With V trimmed by 3 bases and J by 4 bases, 8 bases remained unmatched. CDR3 length: 15 residues. Germline V gene data show CDR1 as MNHEY and CDR2 as SMNVEV (reference sequence). The CDR3 reads CASSLSGGPGYEQYF. CDR3 DNA sequence: TGTGCCAGCAGTTTGTCGGGAGGGCCGGGATACGAGCAGTACTTC.

The V call is TRBV4-1, the J call TRBJ2-7; no definite D call. The length of the CDR3 is 15 residues. Germline CDR1 is MGHRA and CDR2 is YSYEKL. V was trimmed by 0 bases and J by 3 bases, leaving 12 bases between them. CDR3 DNA sequence: TGCGCCAGCAGCCAAGATTTGAGGCCACTCTACGAGCAGTACTTC. This gives the protein CASSQDLRPLYEQYF.

The chain couples TRBV4-2 to TRBJ2-2, with 11 bases that match TRBD1. Trimming removed 3 bases from V and 4 bases from J; junction bases left unmatched: 13. From germline, CDR1 is LGHNA and CDR2 YNFKEQ. The CDR3 is 19 amino acids. CDR3 coding DNA: TGTGCCAGCAGCCAGCCGGGACAGGGGGTAAATCCGGGCACCGGGGAGCTGTTTTTT. Its protein product is CASSQPGQGVNPGTGELFF.